This TCR beta chain was documented in a study of PD-1 blockade in classical Hodgkin lymphoma. Whole-study findings and limits: Undefined causes, possibly disease activity or prior therapy, underlie the repertoire differences.

The repertoire was sequenced with immunoSEQ multiplex PCR; TCRdb's copy has only in-frame clones and lacks some. Of some 18,000 clones in the sample, roughly 82% were seen once. In germline, CDR1 is LNHDA, CDR2 SQIVND (reference sequence). The length of the CDR3 is 13 residues. The V end was cut by 4 bases, the J end by 4 bases, with 10 bases between. In regard to this clone: Its matching antigen is unknown.

Following autologous stem cell transplantation, relapse occurred in every patient, and exposure to brentuximab vedotin varied. Specimen: peripheral blood mononuclear cells (PBMCs), collected before the second cycle of nivolumab. The chain joins TRBV19 to TRBJ1-1; a possible D gene is TRBD1 (5 bases). The TCR sequence derives from a human donor with classical Hodgkin lymphoma. The CDR3 region has the DNA TGTGCCAGTAGTACAGGGAGGATCACTGAAGCTTTCTTT. Translated: CASSTGRITEAFF.